This is a list of T cell receptor beta chains from one sample in a study of Ad26.COV2.S vaccination and SARS-CoV-2 variants. Libraries were prepared by immunoSEQ multiplex PCR; TCRdb keeps only in-frame clonotypes and omits some of them. The sample contains 380,000 or so clones, about 83% of which appear only once. Specimen: peripheral blood, collected in a trial of Ad26.COV2.S vaccine versus placebo. These receptor sequences come from a person between 18 and 65 years old who received the Ad26.COV2.S COVID-19 vaccine or a placebo. The CDR3 runs from the conserved cysteine through the conserved F or W. A D gene is named only where the DNA matches it firmly. A clone size is listed for some rows: how often the clone was seen (once, few, many), or a class if it is expanded.

J: TRBJ2-2; size: -; D: -; length: 14; V: TRBV15; DNA: TGTGCCACCGCAGAGTCCGGAGGGGCCGGGGAGCTGTTTTTT; CDR3: CATAESGGAGELFF
J: TRBJ2-7; size: -; D: -; length: 11; V: TRBV30; DNA: TGTGCCTGGAGTATTAGTAACGAGCAGTACTTC; CDR3: CAWSISNEQYF
J: TRBJ1-1; size: -; D: -; length: 15; V: TRBV10-1; DNA: TGCGCCAGCAGTGAGCATCCAGGGTCGGACACTGAAGCTTTCTTT; CDR3: CASSEHPGSDTEAFF
J: TRBJ1-3; size: -; D: TRBD1; length: 17; V: TRBV19; DNA: TGTGCCAGTAGATTGGAAGGGGGCTGGGGCTCTGGAAACACCATATATTTT; CDR3: CASRLEGGWGSGNTIYF
J: TRBJ2-7; size: -; D: TRBD1; length: 14; V: TRBV27; DNA: TGTGCCAGCAGCTGGACAGGGGGCTCCTACGAGCAGTACTTC; CDR3: CASSWTGGSYEQYF
J: TRBJ1-5; size: -; D: -; length: 13; V: TRBV5-6; DNA: TGTGCCAGCAGCTTGGGTAACAATCAGCCCCAGCATTTT; CDR3: CASSLGNNQPQHF
J: TRBJ2-2; size: -; D: TRBD1; length: 16; V: TRBV10-3; DNA: TGTGCCATCAGTGAGTCAGGGGGCGAGGACACCGGGGAGCTGTTTTTT; CDR3: CAISESGGEDTGELFF
J: TRBJ1-1; size: -; D: -; length: 15; V: TRBV29-1; DNA: TGCAGCGTTGCTTCGGGGTGGGGTATGAACACTGAAGCTTTCTTT; CDR3: CSVASGWGMNTEAFF
J: TRBJ1-1; size: -; D: -; length: 13; V: TRBV15; DNA: TGTGCCACCAGCAGACAGGGGTCGGGCATAGCTTTCTTT; CDR3: CATSRQGSGIAFF
J: TRBJ1-5; size: -; D: -; length: 16; V: TRBV7-2; DNA: TGTGCCAGCAGCCTACTTAACAGGGTTAGCAATCAGCCCCAGCATTTT; CDR3: CASSLLNRVSNQPQHF
J: TRBJ2-7; size: -; D: TRBD2; length: 14; V: TRBV10-3; DNA: TGTGCCATCAGTGGACGGGAGGGAGGTTACGAGCAGTACTTC; CDR3: CAISGREGGYEQYF
J: TRBJ2-3; size: -; D: -; length: 14; V: TRBV6-4; DNA: TGTGCCAGCTCCCTGGAGGGGGGCACAGATACGCAGTATTTT; CDR3: CASSLEGGTDTQYF
J: TRBJ2-1; size: -; D: TRBD2; length: 15; V: TRBV7-9; DNA: TGTGCCAGCAGCTTAGTGGGCGGGAGGGCGAATGAGCAGTTCTTC; CDR3: CASSLVGGRANEQFF
J: TRBJ2-1; size: -; D: TRBD2; length: 13; V: TRBV12-3/TRBV12-4; DNA: TGTGCCAGCAGTCCCGGGAGGCGCAATGAGCAGTTCTTC; CDR3: CASSPGRRNEQFF
J: TRBJ2-5; size: -; D: -; length: 15; V: TRBV5-1; DNA: TGCGCCAGCAGCTTGGGGGGACCGCTGGGAGAGACCCAGTACTTC; CDR3: CASSLGGPLGETQYF
J: TRBJ2-7; size: -; D: TRBD2; length: 15; V: TRBV6-6; DNA: TGTGCCAGCAGGGACACCGGGACTAGCAGCAACGAGCAGTACTTC; CDR3: CASRDTGTSSNEQYF
J: TRBJ2-2; size: few; D: TRBD1; length: 15; V: TRBV6-2/TRBV6-3; DNA: TGTGCCAGCAGCCCTGGACAGGGGGACACCGGGGAGCTGTTTTTT; CDR3: CASSPGQGDTGELFF
J: TRBJ2-7; size: once; D: -; length: 16; V: TRBV7-9; DNA: TGTGCCAGCAGCCTACTTCCCGGGGCGAGCTCCTACGAGCAGTACTTC; CDR3: CASSLLPGASSYEQYF
J: TRBJ1-5; size: -; D: -; length: 13; V: TRBV7-3; DNA: TGTGCCAGCAGCTCTTTTAAGGGGCAGCCCCAGCATTTT; CDR3: CASSSFKGQPQHF
J: TRBJ1-2; size: few; D: -; length: 15; V: TRBV7-4; DNA: TGTGCCAGCAGCTTACCAACCCAGACCTTCTATGGCTACACCTTC; CDR3: CASSLPTQTFYGYTF
J: TRBJ2-7; size: -; D: TRBD2; length: 15; V: TRBV7-2; DNA: TGTGCCAGCAGCTTAATGGGGACTAGCGGTTACGAGCAGTACTTC; CDR3: CASSLMGTSGYEQYF
J: TRBJ2-1; size: once; D: TRBD2; length: 15; V: TRBV9; DNA: TGTGCCAGCAGCCCAGCTAGCGGGCACTACAATGAGCAGTTCTTC; CDR3: CASSPASGHYNEQFF
J: TRBJ2-2; size: -; D: TRBD2; length: 16; V: TRBV12-5; DNA: TGTGCTAGTGGTTTGGAGATAGCGGGAAACACCGGGGAGCTGTTTTTT; CDR3: CASGLEIAGNTGELFF
J: TRBJ1-2; size: few; D: TRBD1; length: 13; V: TRBV19; DNA: TGTGCCAGTGCCTGGACAGGGGCGGGAGGCTACACCTTC; CDR3: CASAWTGAGGYTF
J: TRBJ1-1; size: -; D: -; length: 13; V: TRBV5-1; DNA: TGCGCCAGCAGCTTTTCACAGAACACTGAAGCTTTCTTT; CDR3: CASSFSQNTEAFF
J: TRBJ2-7; size: -; D: -; length: 12; V: TRBV2; DNA: TGTGCCAGCACCAAACAGGGATACGAGCAGTACTTC; CDR3: CASTKQGYEQYF
J: TRBJ2-5; size: -; D: -; length: 12; V: TRBV7-9; DNA: TGTGCCAGCAGCTTAGTCAGGGAGACCCAGTACTTC; CDR3: CASSLVRETQYF
J: TRBJ1-5; size: -; D: -; length: 14; V: TRBV18; DNA: TGTGCCAGCTCACCTTCAGGGGGCAATCAGCCCCAGCATTTT; CDR3: CASSPSGGNQPQHF
J: TRBJ1-5; size: -; D: TRBD1; length: 15; V: TRBV7-2; DNA: TGTGCCAGCAGCTTAGGGGGACAGCACAATCAGCCCCAGCATTTT; CDR3: CASSLGGQHNQPQHF
J: TRBJ2-7; size: -; D: -; length: 13; V: TRBV20-1; DNA: TGCAGTGCTAGTAGAGGCCGTAGCTACGAGCAGTACTTC; CDR3: CSASRGRSYEQYF
J: TRBJ2-5; size: -; D: -; length: 16; V: TRBV11-2; DNA: TGTGCCAGCAGCTTAGGTATATGGCAGGAGGGAGAGACCCAGTACTTC; CDR3: CASSLGIWQEGETQYF
J: TRBJ1-2; size: -; D: -; length: 12; V: TRBV5-4; DNA: TGTGCCAGCAGCTTGGGGCAGGGAAATAGCACCTTC; CDR3: CASSLGQGNSTF
J: TRBJ1-4; size: -; D: -; length: 14; V: TRBV4-1; DNA: TGCGCCACCTCACCGGGTCTACGGGGTGAAAAACTGTTTTTT; CDR3: CATSPGLRGEKLFF
J: TRBJ2-6; size: -; D: TRBD1; length: 15; V: TRBV10-1; DNA: TGCGCCAGCAGCGGACAGGGCTCTGGGGCCAACGTCCTGACTTTC; CDR3: CASSGQGSGANVLTF
J: TRBJ1-4; size: -; D: -; length: 15; V: TRBV5-4; DNA: TGTGCCAGCAGCTTGCGGCCCAGGGTAGGGGAAAAACTGTTTTTT; CDR3: CASSLRPRVGEKLFF
J: TRBJ2-2; size: -; D: -; length: 16; V: TRBV5-1; DNA: TGCGCCAGCACCCCCATCACAGGGGGGGGCACCGGGGAGCTGTTTTTT; CDR3: CASTPITGGGTGELFF
J: TRBJ2-7; size: -; D: TRBD1; length: 14; V: TRBV5-5; DNA: TGTGCCAGCAGGGCCCCGGGACAGGGGGGCGAGCAGTACTTC; CDR3: CASRAPGQGGEQYF
J: TRBJ2-7; size: -; D: TRBD2; length: 14; V: TRBV5-1; DNA: TGCGCCAGCAGCTCTAGGACTAGCGTGGACGAGCAGTACTTC; CDR3: CASSSRTSVDEQYF
J: TRBJ2-3; size: -; D: -; length: 14; V: TRBV9; DNA: TGTGCCTCTGGAGGGGGGGCCTTCACAGATACGCAGTATTTT; CDR3: CASGGGAFTDTQYF
J: TRBJ1-2; size: once; D: TRBD1; length: 13; V: TRBV19; DNA: TGTGCCAGTAGTTCGACAGGGGCGAGTGGCTACACCTTC; CDR3: CASSSTGASGYTF
J: TRBJ1-4; size: -; D: TRBD1; length: 17; V: TRBV4-1; DNA: TGCGCCAGCAGTCAACCGGGGTACAGGGGGCCTAATGAAAAACTGTTTTTT; CDR3: CASSQPGYRGPNEKLFF
J: TRBJ1-4; size: -; D: -; length: 13; V: TRBV28; DNA: TGTGCCAGCAGTTTATGGAGGAATGAAAAACTGTTTTTT; CDR3: CASSLWRNEKLFF
J: TRBJ2-3; size: -; D: -; length: 15; V: TRBV6-6; DNA: TGTGCCAGCAGAACGCCGGGACTGAGCACAGATACGCAGTATTTT; CDR3: CASRTPGLSTDTQYF
J: TRBJ2-1; size: -; D: TRBD1; length: 15; V: TRBV19; DNA: TGTGCCAGTGCGACGGACAGGGGAGCCTACAATGAGCAGTTCTTC; CDR3: CASATDRGAYNEQFF
J: TRBJ2-3; size: -; D: -; length: 17; V: TRBV7-9; DNA: TGTGCCAGCAGCTTAGGAGTAGTAGCGGCTAGCACAGATACGCAGTATTTT; CDR3: CASSLGVVAASTDTQYF
J: TRBJ1-2; size: -; D: TRBD1; length: 16; V: TRBV7-6; DNA: TGTGCCAGCAGCGAGACGTTTGGACAGGGGGGCTATGGCTACACCTTC; CDR3: CASSETFGQGGYGYTF
J: TRBJ2-7; size: once; D: -; length: 15; V: TRBV24-1; DNA: TGTGCCACCCGCTGGAGACAGTTACTCTCCTACGAGCAGTACTTC; CDR3: CATRWRQLLSYEQYF
J: TRBJ1-1; size: -; D: -; length: 14; V: TRBV5-4; DNA: TGTGCCAGCAGTATCGGGTCAGGAACCACTGAAGCTTTCTTT; CDR3: CASSIGSGTTEAFF
J: TRBJ2-1; size: -; D: -; length: 15; V: TRBV11-3; DNA: TGTGCCAGCAGCTCGCGGGGATATACCTACAATGAGCAGTTCTTC; CDR3: CASSSRGYTYNEQFF
J: TRBJ1-6; size: -; D: -; length: 17; V: TRBV9; DNA: TGTGCCAGCAGCGAGGTGGGGTCCGGACTTAATGGATCACCCCTCCACTTT; CDR3: CASSEVGSGLNGSPLHF
J: TRBJ2-4; size: -; D: -; length: 14; V: TRBV7-3; DNA: TGTGCCAGCAGCCCCGGAGGGCGGAAAAACATTCAGTACTTC; CDR3: CASSPGGRKNIQYF